The 6 T cell receptor beta chains presented below share a single source sample, sequenced in a study of neoadjuvant anti-PD-1 for oral cavity cancer. The table came from immunoSEQ multiplex PCR; TCRdb's copy has only in-frame clones and leaves some out. Of 84,000 or so clones in the sample, less than 85% are singletons; the top ten hold 2.5% to 4%. This sample comprised PBMCs, obtained before nivolumab (anti-PD-1) treatment. These TCRs come from a person aged 35-80 years with oral cavity squamous cell carcinoma.

The chain combines TRBV6-5 with TRBJ2-5, with 9 bases fitting TRBD2. With 6 bases clipped from V and 7 bases from J, the junction kept 6 bases outside the gene matches. The CDR3 has 13 residues. Germline V gene data show CDR1 as MNHEY and CDR2 as SVGAGI. CDR3 residues: CASRPSGTRTQYF. The CDR3 bases are TGTGCCAGCAGACCTAGCGGGACAAGGACCCAGTACTTC.

The chain joins TRBV30 to TRBJ2-1, with 10 bases fitting TRBD2. The CDR3 is 16 residues long. Germline V gene lookup returns CDR1 GTSNPN and CDR2 SVGIG (reference sequence). Germline trimming cut 0 bases from V and 8 bases from J; bases unmatched to any gene: 10. The CDR3 is CAWSVGAGGPIDEQFF. In nucleotides, the CDR3 is TGTGCCTGGAGTGTCGGAGCGGGAGGGCCTATAGATGAGCAGTTCTTC.

The chain couples TRBV12-1 to TRBJ1-1; TRBD1, as called in the table, went unchecked against the DNA. TRBV12-1 is assigned pseudogene status. The CDR3 runs to 17 residues. In DNA form, the CDR3 reads TGTGCCAGCAGCTTTCCCTGGGTGACAGGATCGAACACTGAAGCTTTCTTT. It encodes CASSFPWVTGSNTEAFF.

The chain joins TRBV9 to TRBJ1-2, with a tentative D call TRBD1 (5 bases). The CDR3 covers 15 residues. Trimming cost V 2 bases and J 2 bases, with 13 bases left between them. In germline, CDR1 is SGDLS, CDR2 YYNGEE. The CDR3 loop reads CASSVLDSPNYGYTF. CDR3 in DNA: TGTGCCAGCAGCGTCCTAGACAGCCCAAACTATGGCTACACCTTC.

This chain uses TRBV19 with TRBJ2-7; perhaps D is TRBD1 or TRBD2 (5 bases each). This CDR3 region has 15 residues. CDR1 is LNHDA, CDR2 SQIVND, per germline (reference sequence). V was cut by 0 bases and J by 3 bases, with 12 bases left in between. CDR3 region: CASSIDLLGGYEQYF. Written as DNA, the CDR3 is TGTGCCAGTAGTATAGACCTCCTTGGGGGCTACGAGCAGTACTTC.

V and J are TRBV6-1 and TRBJ2-1; no firm D call. Trimming pared 1 base from V and 14 bases from J, leaving 15 bases between. This CDR3 is 13 amino acids long. CDR1 and CDR2 from the germline V gene are MNHNS and SASEGT. CDR3 region: CASSEGSGPREFF. CDR3 coding DNA: TGTGCCAGCAGTGAAGGGAGTGGGCCTAGGGAGTTCTTC.